One and the same sample provided the 26 T cell receptor beta chains below, sequenced in a study of control samples from healthy donors and cancer patients. The protocol was immunoSEQ multiplex PCR, while the TCRdb copy is restricted to in-frame clones and leaves out a portion. The data show 90,000 to 120,000 clones, approximately 82% seen once. Sequencing input: blood. Receptors originate from a man between 18 and 29 years old in good health.

V usage is TRBV7-9 and J usage is TRBJ1-1, with unresolved D. The V end was cut by 5 bases, the J end by 8 bases, with 21 bases between. CDR1 and CDR2 from the germline V gene are SEHNR and FQNEAQ (reference sequence). This CDR3 has 15 residues. CDR3 sequence reads: CASSLIKGQTTEAFF. In DNA form, the CDR3 reads TGTGCCAGCAGCCTCATCAAAGGCCAAACCACGGAAGCTTTCTTT. The full variable domain, its missing parts supplied by reference TRBV7-9 and TRBJ1-1, is DTGVSQNPRHKITKRGQNVTFRCDPISEHNRLYWYRQTLGQGPEFLTYFQNEAQLEKSRLLSDRFSAERPKGSFSTLEIQRTEQGDSAMYLCASSLIKGQTTEAFFGQGTRLTVV.

The chain links TRBV4-1 to TRBJ1-1; D call uncertain. Germline CDR1 MGHRA, CDR2 YSYEKL. The V end was cut by 0 bases, the J end by 5 bases, with 16 bases between. The CDR3 covers 16 residues. The CDR3 sequence: CASSQDHGWRSTEAFF. The DNA of the CDR3 is TGCGCCAGCAGCCAAGATCACGGCTGGAGATCGACTGAAGCTTTCTTT.

This clone was counted a single time. The J gene is TRBJ1-6, the V gene TRBV9, with D possibly matching TRBD1 (6 bases). Germline-derived CDR1 and CDR2 are SGDLS and YYNGEE. V gave up 1 base and J gave up 7 bases, with 12 bases separating them. The CDR3 has 15 residues. The CDR3 spells CASSVLPTGNSPLHF. The CDR3 DNA follows: TGTGCCAGCAGCGTACTACCCACAGGGAATTCACCCCTCCACTTT.

This clone was observed a single time. The chain employs TRBV12-5 and TRBJ2-7, with unresolved D. The germline V and J ends were trimmed by 2 bases and 3 bases, with 14 bases remaining between them. CDR1 is LGHNT and CDR2 is FRNRAP in the germline V gene. The CDR3 consists of 15 residues. CDR3 DNA: TGTGCTAGTGGTTTGTTAGGCCGCCACTTCTACGAGCAGTACGTC. Amino acids: CASGLLGRHFYEQYV.

A few counts support this clone. Here the CDR3 DNA reads TGTGCCAGCAGCTTAGGTGTTGAGGGGAACGAAGAGACCCAGTACTTC. Its protein product is CASSLGVEGNEETQYF. The chain combines TRBV11-3 with TRBJ2-5; either TRBD1 or TRBD2 may supply D (5 bases each). The CDR3 runs to 16 residues. Trimming pared 1 base from V and 3 bases from J, leaving 15 bases between. CDR1 and CDR2 (germline): SGHNT, YENEEA.

The chain recombines TRBV7-6 with TRBJ1-1; TRBD1 is a possible D gene (5 bases). The CDR3 has 14 residues. V lost 4 bases and J lost 4, with 13 bases in between. The germline V gene has CDR1 SGHVS and CDR2 FNYEAQ. The CDR3 loop is CASSSRASTTEAFF. CDR3 nucleotides: TGTGCCAGCAGCTCCAGGGCGTCGACCACTGAAGCTTTCTTT.

The chain links TRBV7-6 to TRBJ2-3, with D perhaps TRBD2 (5 bases). The CDR3 is 13 residues long. Deletions cut 5 bases from V and 6 bases from J, with 12 bases between. CDR1 is SGHVS and CDR2 is FNYEAQ in the germline V gene. CDR3 bases: TGTGCCAGCAGCCCCGGGATGGCGGATACGCAGTATTTT. Its protein product is CASSPGMADTQYF.

This clone appeared a few times. The chain combines TRBV19 with TRBJ1-3; 7 bases are shared with TRBD1. CDR1 LNHDA and CDR2 SQIVND come from the germline V gene (reference sequence). This CDR3 contains 18 residues. Trimming cost V 7 bases and J 1 base; bases outside gene matches: 16. The DNA for the CDR3 is TGTGCCAGTAAACCGACAGGGATGACTTACAGATCTGGAAACACCATATATTTT. Protein product: CASKPTGMTYRSGNTIYF. The full variable domain, in which reference TRBV19 and TRBJ1-3 provide the parts outside the CDR3, is DGGITQSPKYLFRKEGQNVTLSCEQNLNHDAMYWYRQDPGQGLRLIYYSQIVNDFQKGDIAEGYSVSREKKESFPLTVTSAQKNPTAFYLCASKPTGMTYRSGNTIYFGEGSWLTVV.

The chain carries TRBV3-1 (or the pseudogene TRBV3-2) and TRBJ2-1; the match to TRBD2 covers 8 bases. The CDR3 has 16 amino acids. Germline loops: CDR1 LGHDT, CDR2 YNNKEL (reference sequence). V was clipped by 1 base and J by 4 bases; unmatched bases: 6. The DNA of the CDR3 is TGTGCCAGCAGCCAAGGTGGCTCTAGCGGGTACAATGAGCAGTTCTTC. It translates to CASSQGGSSGYNEQFF.

This clone turned up a few times. V is TRBV6-5 and J is TRBJ1-1; no definite D call. CDR1 and CDR2 (germline): MNHEY, SVGAGI. The CDR3 runs 13 residues. Trimming left V 9 bases short and J 1 base short, with 12 bases between. The CDR3 DNA reads TGTGCCAGTCAGCCTATCCAGAACACTGAAGCTTTCTTT. It is translated as CASQPIQNTEAFF.

This chain links TRBV7-9 with TRBJ1-1; D gene unclear. Germline CDR1 SEHNR, CDR2 FQNEAQ (reference sequence). Trimming left V 4 bases short and J 6 bases short, with 18 bases between. The CDR3 is 15 amino acids. The CDR3 nucleotides read TGTGCCAGCAGCTCCCCTAAGGAGCCAAACTCTGAAGCTTTCTTT. Protein product: CASSSPKEPNSEAFF.

Note on this clone: Other DNA sequences of this sample code for an identical CDR3. V and J are TRBV5-4 and TRBJ2-1, with 10 bases identical to TRBD2. Germline lookup yields CDR1 SGHNT and CDR2 YYREEE (reference sequence). The CDR3 has 16 amino acids. Trimming cost V 3 bases and J 2 bases; bases outside gene matches: 5. CDR3 region: CASSSLAGGAYNEQFF. DNA of the CDR3: TGTGCCAGCAGCTCCTTAGCGGGGGGAGCCTACAATGAGCAGTTCTTC.

The chain links TRBV4-2 to TRBJ1-2; D remains unclear. CDR1 LGHNA and CDR2 YNFKEQ come from the germline V gene. The CDR3 runs to 14 residues. The germline V and J ends were trimmed by 1 base and 4 bases, with 10 bases remaining between them. CDR3 coding DNA: TGTGCCAGCAGCCAAGGATCGGAGGGCTATGGCTACACCTTC. It yields the protein CASSQGSEGYGYTF.

The chain employs TRBV5-1 and TRBJ1-1; 8 bases fit TRBD1. V was pared by 4 bases and J by 3 bases, with 8 bases of the junction left unmatched. Germline CDR1 reads SGHRS; CDR2 reads YFSETQ. The CDR3 has 15 amino acids. The CDR3 protein is CASSQPGQVHTEAFF. The CDR3 bases are TGCGCCAGCAGCCAACCGGGACAGGTACACACTGAAGCTTTCTTT.

The V call is TRBV7-9, the J call TRBJ2-7; 7 bases fit TRBD1. This CDR3 contains 14 residues. CDR1 and CDR2 from the germline V gene are SEHNR and FQNEAQ (reference sequence). V lost 5 bases and J lost 0; bases outside the gene matches: 4. The CDR3 loop reads CASSDRVGSYEQYF. The CDR3 DNA sequence: TGTGCCAGCAGCGACAGGGTGGGCTCCTACGAGCAGTACTTC.

The chain joins TRBV7-2 to TRBJ1-1; TRBD1 is a possible D gene (5 bases). Between the trimmed V and J ends, which lost 5 bases and 1 base, there was a span of 14 bases. The CDR3 has 15 amino acids. The germline V gene has CDR1 SGHTA and CDR2 FQGNSA. This CDR3 reads CASSPDLTGNTEAFF. The CDR3 region has the DNA TGTGCCAGCAGCCCCGATTTAACAGGGAACACTGAAGCTTTCTTT.

The chain employs TRBV5-1 and TRBJ1-2; unclear D gene. Trimming removed 3 bases from V and 5 bases from J, with 26 bases in between. The CDR3 runs to 18 residues. Per the germline V gene, CDR1 is SGHRS and CDR2 is YFSETQ. The DNA of the CDR3 is TGCGCCAGCAGCTCGCGGAGCTCGTTGGTCCCGAGCCCTTATGGCTACACCTTC. Its protein is CASSSRSSLVPSPYGYTF.

The sample holds a few counts of this clone. V is TRBV7-9 and J is TRBJ1-1; D might be TRBD1 (6 bases). The germline V and J ends were trimmed by 3 bases and 3 bases, with 14 bases remaining between them. Germline CDR1 and CDR2: SEHNR and FQNEAQ (reference sequence). CDR3 length: 15 residues. The CDR3 spells CASSLRTVWDTEAFF. DNA for the CDR3: TGTGCCAGCAGCTTGAGGACAGTGTGGGACACTGAAGCTTTCTTT.

The chain links TRBV6-5 to TRBJ1-2; TRBD1 matches 12 bases. CDR1 and CDR2 (germline): MNHEY, SVGAGI. V trimming: 5 bases; J trimming: 7 bases; junction bases outside the gene matches: 8. The CDR3 runs 15 residues. CDR3 sequence (DNA): TGTGCCAGCAGTAACCCGGGACAGGGGGCGGGTGGCTACACCTTC. It yields the protein CASSNPGQGAGGYTF.

The chain combines TRBV5-1 with TRBJ2-7; tentative D call: TRBD2 (6 bases). The germline CDR1 and CDR2 sequences are SGHRS and YFSETQ. Trimming took 6 bases from V and 0 from J, leaving 16 bases between them. CDR3 length: 15 amino acids. The CDR3 region has the DNA TGCGCCAGCAAGTCCTCCGCCGGGGGCTCCTACGAGCAGTACTTC. Translating it yields CASKSSAGGSYEQYF.

This clone was found a few times. The identical CDR3 is also encoded by other nucleotide sequences in the sample. The chain carries TRBV6-5 and TRBJ2-7; D is ambiguous. This CDR3 contains 13 residues. Germline CDR1 is MNHEY and CDR2 is SVGAGI. V was cut by 6 bases and J by 2 bases, with 11 bases left in between. The CDR3 DNA follows: TGTGCCAGCAGCCGCGACGGAACCTACGAGCAGTACGTC. Its translation is CASSRDGTYEQYV.

The chain uses TRBV11-2 and TRBJ2-7, with 9 bases fitting TRBD2. The CDR3 consists of 17 residues. Germline V lookup: CDR1 SGHAT, CDR2 FQNNGV. Germline trimming cut 5 bases from V and 0 bases from J; bases unmatched to any gene: 11. DNA for the CDR3: TGTGCCAGCAGCCCGTTAAGTAGCGGGGGCAGCTCCTACGAGCAGTACGTC. Translated: CASSPLSSGGSSYEQYV.

The V and J genes are TRBV12-3 or TRBV12-4 and TRBJ2-2; D possibly uses TRBD1 or TRBD2 (6 bases each). V lost 10 bases to trimming and J lost 6 bases, with 9 bases between them. The CDR3 runs to 11 residues. CDR3 in DNA: TGTGCCACGAGGGGGGCCGGGGAGCTGTTTTTT. Protein product: CATRGAGELFF.

The chain links TRBV4-1 to TRBJ1-5, with 8 nucleotides matching TRBD1. Trimming at V came to 2 bases and at J to 0 bases, leaving 6 bases not matched to a gene. Germline CDR1 MGHRA, CDR2 YSYEKL. This CDR3 has 17 residues. CDR3 in amino acids: CASSQQQGGDSNQPQHF. In nucleotides, the CDR3 is TGCGCCAGCAGCCAACAACAGGGGGGGGATAGCAATCAGCCCCAGCATTTT.

This clone occurred a few times. The chain joins TRBV6-2 or TRBV6-3 to TRBJ1-6; no reliable D call. This CDR3 has 14 residues. The ends were cut back, 2 bases at V and 6 bases at J, with 8 bases in the middle. The germline CDR1 and CDR2 sequences are MNHEY and SVGEGT. CDR3 sequence reads: CASSYGPFNSPLHF. In nucleotides, the CDR3 is TGTGCCAGCAGTTACGGGCCCTTTAATTCACCCCTCCACTTT.

The gene calls are TRBV5-1 and TRBJ1-1; the match to TRBD1 covers 8 bases. The trim removed 4 bases at V and 3 bases at J, leaving 5 bases unmatched. Per the germline V gene, CDR1 is SGHRS and CDR2 is YFSETQ. The CDR3 runs to 14 residues. The CDR3 nucleotides read TGCGCCAGCAGCGGGGACAGGCGGTACACTGAAGCTTTCTTT. Translation gives CASSGDRRYTEAFF.